This TCR beta chain was identified in a study of blood T cell repertoires in COVID-19. Across the whole study: COVID-19 samples, acute and convalescent, were from the United States, Italy and Spain.

As processed by the authors: Amplification of reference gene primers was used by the study to estimate nucleated cell counts. Libraries were prepared by immunoSEQ multiplex PCR; TCRdb keeps only in-frame clonotypes and omits some of them. Clone size and V and J calls were adopted from that table, with D and trimming inferred from the DNA. Among a few hundred thousand clones, approximately 89% were seen once, and the ten largest hold approximately 7.2%. The sequencing input was peripheral blood. This clonotype was sampled from a woman aged 25 to 39 who had recovered from COVID-19.

The CDR3 sequence: CASSQDQSWAYQPQHF. CDR3 nucleotides: TGCGCCAGCAGCCAAGACCAGTCCTGGGCTTATCAGCCCCAGCATTTT. This rearrangement joins TRBV4-1 to TRBJ1-5; no reliable D call. Germline V gene lookup returns CDR1 MGHRA and CDR2 YSYEKL. Trimming left V 0 bases short and J 5 bases short, with 14 bases between. This CDR3 has 16 amino acids.